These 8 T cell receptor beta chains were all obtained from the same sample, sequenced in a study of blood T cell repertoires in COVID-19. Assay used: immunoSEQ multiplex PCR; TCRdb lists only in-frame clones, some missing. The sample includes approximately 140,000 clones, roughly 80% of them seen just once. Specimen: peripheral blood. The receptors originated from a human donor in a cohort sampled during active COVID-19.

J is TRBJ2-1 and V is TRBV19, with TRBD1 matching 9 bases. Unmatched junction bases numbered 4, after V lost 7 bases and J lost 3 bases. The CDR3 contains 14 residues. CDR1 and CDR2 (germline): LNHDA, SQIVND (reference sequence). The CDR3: CASTTGGGYNEQFF. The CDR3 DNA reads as TGTGCCAGTACCACAGGGGGCGGCTACAATGAGCAGTTCTTC.

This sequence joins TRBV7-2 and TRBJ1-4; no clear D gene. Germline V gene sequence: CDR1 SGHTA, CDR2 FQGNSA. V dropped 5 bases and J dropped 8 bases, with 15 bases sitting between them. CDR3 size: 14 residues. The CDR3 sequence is CASSPTGVGEKLFF. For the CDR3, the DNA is TGTGCCAGCAGCCCGACCGGGGTGGGGGAAAAACTGTTTTTT.

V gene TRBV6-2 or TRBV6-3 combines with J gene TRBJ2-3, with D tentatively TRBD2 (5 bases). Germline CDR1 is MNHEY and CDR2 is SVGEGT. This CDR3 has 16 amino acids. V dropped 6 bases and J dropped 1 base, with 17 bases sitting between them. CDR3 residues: CASSRGAADRTDTQYF. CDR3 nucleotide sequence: TGTGCCAGCAGCCGAGGAGCGGCGGACCGCACAGATACGCAGTATTTT.

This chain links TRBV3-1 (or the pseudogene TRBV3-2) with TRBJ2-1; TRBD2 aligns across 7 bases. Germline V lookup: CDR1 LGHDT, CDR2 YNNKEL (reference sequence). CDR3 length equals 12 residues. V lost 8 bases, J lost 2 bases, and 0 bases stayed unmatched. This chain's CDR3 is CASGGAYNEQFF. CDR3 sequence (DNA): TGTGCCAGCGGGGGGGCCTACAATGAGCAGTTCTTC.

CDR3 protein: CASRADTEAFF. CDR3 in DNA: TGCGCCAGCAGGGCGGACACTGAAGCTTTCTTT. The chain is built from TRBV5-1 and TRBJ1-1; D ambiguous. Germline assignment: CDR1 SGHRS and CDR2 YFSETQ. Between the trimmed V and J ends, which lost 5 bases and 3 bases, there was a span of 5 bases. This CDR3 has 11 residues.

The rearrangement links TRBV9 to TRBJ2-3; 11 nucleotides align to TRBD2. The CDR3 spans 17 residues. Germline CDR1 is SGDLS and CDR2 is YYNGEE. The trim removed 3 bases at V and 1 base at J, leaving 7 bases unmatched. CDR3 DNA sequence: TGTGCCAGCAGCGGAAATCTAGCGGGGGGAGGCACAGATACGCAGTATTTT. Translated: CASSGNLAGGGTDTQYF.

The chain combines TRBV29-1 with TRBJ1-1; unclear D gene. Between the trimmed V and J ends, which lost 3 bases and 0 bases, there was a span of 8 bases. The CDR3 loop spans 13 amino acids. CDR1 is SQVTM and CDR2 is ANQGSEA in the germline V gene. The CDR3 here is CSVDRGMNTEAFF. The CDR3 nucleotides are TGCAGCGTTGATCGGGGTATGAACACTGAAGCTTTCTTT.

In DNA form, the CDR3 reads TGTGCCAGTCTAGCGGGGGGGCATCCAGATACGCAGTATTTT. Translation gives CASLAGGHPDTQYF. The chain is built from TRBV19 and TRBJ2-3; TRBD2 aligns across 12 bases. This CDR3 is 14 amino acids long. J lost 4 bases, V lost 8 bases, and 4 bases had no gene match. Germline assignment: CDR1 LNHDA and CDR2 SQIVND (reference sequence).